A selection of T cell receptor beta chains follows, all from one sample in a study of beta chain features in type 1 diabetes. The repertoire was sequenced with immunoSEQ multiplex PCR; TCRdb's copy has only in-frame clones and lacks some. The sample records 200,000 to 250,000 clones, 55% to 70% being singletons. Sequencing input: naive CD4+ T cells from blood. These receptor sequences come from a man aged 30 to 39 in good health. The CDR3 runs from the conserved cysteine through the conserved F or W. Fields, in order: D gene, V gene, J gene, clone size, CDR3 protein, CDR3 DNA. A D gene is named only where the DNA matches it firmly. Rows give clone size only sometimes, using once, few, many, or a class for an expanded clone.

d_gene: TRBD1; v_gene: TRBV5-4; j_gene: TRBJ2-5; abundance: NA; CDR3aa: CASSPGTGVVRETQYF; CDR3nt: TGTGCCAGCAGCCCCGGGACAGGGGTTGTTCGGGAGACCCAGTACTTC
d_gene: NA; v_gene: TRBV10-3; j_gene: TRBJ2-1; abundance: NA; CDR3aa: CAIREPMTYNEQFF; CDR3nt: TGTGCCATCAGAGAACCTATGACCTACAATGAGCAGTTCTTC
d_gene: NA; v_gene: TRBV7-2; j_gene: TRBJ2-5; abundance: NA; CDR3aa: CASSQTVSRTQYF; CDR3nt: TGTGCCAGCAGCCAGACCGTGTCTCGGACCCAGTACTTC
d_gene: TRBD2; v_gene: TRBV2; j_gene: TRBJ2-7; abundance: NA; CDR3aa: CASRTSGMTGEQYF; CDR3nt: TGTGCCAGCAGGACTAGCGGGATGACTGGCGAGCAGTACTTC
d_gene: NA; v_gene: TRBV7-9; j_gene: TRBJ2-1; abundance: NA; CDR3aa: CASSSATSSYNEQFF; CDR3nt: TGTGCCAGCAGCTCGGCCACCAGCTCCTACAATGAGCAGTTCTTC
d_gene: NA; v_gene: TRBV30; j_gene: TRBJ2-1; abundance: NA; CDR3aa: CAWSPSPGEQFF; CDR3nt: TGTGCCTGGAGCCCTTCCCCCGGGGAGCAGTTCTTC
d_gene: NA; v_gene: TRBV29-1; j_gene: TRBJ2-2; abundance: once; CDR3aa: CSVDPRNTGELFF; CDR3nt: TGCAGCGTTGATCCCAGAAACACCGGGGAGCTGTTTTTT
d_gene: TRBD2; v_gene: TRBV30; j_gene: TRBJ2-1; abundance: NA; CDR3aa: CARGASGSRSQFF; CDR3nt: TGTGCCCGGGGGGCTAGCGGGAGCCGGTCCCAGTTCTTC
d_gene: NA; v_gene: TRBV4-3; j_gene: TRBJ2-2; abundance: NA; CDR3aa: CASSPWEGAAGELFF; CDR3nt: TGCGCCAGCAGCCCCTGGGAGGGGGCAGCCGGGGAGCTGTTTTTT
d_gene: TRBD2; v_gene: TRBV7-8; j_gene: TRBJ2-1; abundance: NA; CDR3aa: CASSLGGFAGGWNEQFF; CDR3nt: TGTGCCAGCAGCTTAGGGGGCTTTGCGGGAGGTTGGAATGAGCAGTTCTTC
d_gene: NA; v_gene: TRBV5-1; j_gene: TRBJ2-7; abundance: NA; CDR3aa: CASSPEDTSYEQYF; CDR3nt: TGCGCCAGCAGCCCGGAGGACACTTCCTACGAGCAGTACTTC
d_gene: NA; v_gene: TRBV30; j_gene: TRBJ2-5; abundance: NA; CDR3aa: CAWSVIWGETQYF; CDR3nt: TGTGCCTGGAGTGTAATCTGGGGAGAGACCCAGTACTTC
d_gene: TRBD1; v_gene: TRBV4-3; j_gene: TRBJ2-3; abundance: NA; CDR3aa: CASSPDQGETDTQYF; CDR3nt: TGCGCCAGCAGCCCCGATCAGGGGGAAACAGATACGCAGTATTTT
d_gene: NA; v_gene: TRBV10-3; j_gene: TRBJ2-4; abundance: NA; CDR3aa: CAITGKGLAKNIQYF; CDR3nt: TGTGCCATCACCGGAAAGGGGTTAGCCAAAAACATTCAGTACTTC